These 10 T cell receptor beta chains came from one sample sequenced in a study of blood T cell repertoires in COVID-19 (dated by TCRdb to the early 2020s). The library was obtained by the immunoSEQ multiplex PCR assay. In its TCRdb copy, this immuneACCESS table keeps in-frame sequences only and misses some clones. Where compared with another copy, unresolved V genes explain less than half of these, and the others have no known cause. This sample holds some 250,000 clones; more than 75% were observed only once. About 3.1% of the sample is in the top ten clones. Sequencing was done on a sample of peripheral blood. These TCRs come from a woman aged 30 to 39 who had recovered from COVID-19.

The chain employs TRBV10-3 and TRBJ2-1; D perhaps matches TRBD2 (7 bases). The CDR3 runs to 16 residues. Per the germline V gene, CDR1 is ENHRY and CDR2 is SYGVKD. The V and J ends lost 0 bases and 9 bases respectively, with 18 bases between them. This chain's CDR3 is CAISESMGGGATEQFF. The CDR3 DNA reads as TGTGCCATCAGTGAGTCGATGGGTGGGGGGGCCACTGAGCAGTTCTTC.

The chain joins TRBV18 to TRBJ2-3; 11 bases agree with TRBD2. The germline CDR1 and CDR2 sequences are KGHSH and LQKENI. Losses at the gene ends were 5 bases for V and 3 bases for J; bases not matched to a gene: 7. The CDR3 is 16 residues long. CDR3 loop: CASSTSGGVTTDTQYF. CDR3 DNA: TGTGCCAGCTCAACTAGCGGGGGAGTTACAACAGATACGCAGTATTTT.

This clone has only one observation. The CDR3 DNA is TGTGCCACTTCGACAGGGTACGGTGAGCAGTTCTTC. It encodes CATSTGYGEQFF. The rearrangement uses TRBV24-1 and TRBJ2-1; 7 nucleotides align to TRBD1. Germline values: CDR1 KGHDR, CDR2 SFDVKD. V was pared by 10 bases and J by 9 bases, with 8 bases of the junction left unmatched. The CDR3 is made up of 12 amino acids.

This chain links TRBV9 with TRBJ2-1; D is perhaps TRBD1 (5 bases). Between the trimmed V and J ends, which lost 4 bases and 8 bases, there was a span of 13 bases. CDR1 and CDR2 (germline): SGDLS, YYNGEE. The CDR3 extends over 13 amino acids. The CDR3: CASSPARVYEQFF. The CDR3 coding sequence is TGTGCCAGCAGCCCTGCCAGGGTCTATGAGCAGTTCTTC.

V usage is TRBV6-6 and J usage is TRBJ2-7, with a weak D call TRBD2 (5 bases). Trimming pared 7 bases from V and 1 base from J, leaving 11 bases between. There are 13 residues in the CDR3. Germline assignment: CDR1 MNHNY and CDR2 SVGAGI (reference sequence). In DNA form, the CDR3 reads TGTGCCAGCACGGGAACGGATTCCTACGAGCAGTACTTC. It yields the protein CASTGTDSYEQYF.

CDR3 DNA: TGTGCCAGTAGTATACGTGGGGCCCCCCTTCTAGACACAGATACGCAGTATTTT. This translates into CASSIRGAPLLDTDTQYF. This rearrangement joins TRBV19 to TRBJ2-3, with D tentatively TRBD1 (5 bases). V shed 2 bases and J shed 2 bases, with 20 bases lying between them. The germline V gene encodes CDR1 LNHDA and CDR2 SQIVND (reference sequence). This CDR3 is built from 18 residues.

J is TRBJ2-1 and V is TRBV29-1, with 10 bases that match TRBD2. J lost 8 bases, V lost 6 bases, and 7 bases had no gene match. Germline V gene sequence: CDR1 SQVTM, CDR2 ANQGSEA. The CDR3 consists of 13 residues. The CDR3 DNA reads as TGCAGCGTGGCTGGGACTAGCGAGTATGAGCAGTTCTTC. It specifies CSVAGTSEYEQFF.

In DNA, the CDR3 is TGTGCCAGTAGTAAGCCCGGTTTCAGCAATCAGCCCCAGCATTTT. Translating it yields CASSKPGFSNQPQHF. The J gene is TRBJ1-5, the V gene TRBV19, with no clear D. V lost 4 bases to trimming and J lost 1 base, with 11 bases between them. Germline CDR1 reads LNHDA; CDR2 reads SQIVND (reference sequence). The CDR3 totals 15 residues.

The rearrangement joins TRBV4-2 to TRBJ2-1; D remains unclear. The CDR3 spans 11 residues. The ends were cut back, 3 bases at V and 8 bases at J, with 5 bases in the middle. Germline V gene sequence: CDR1 LGHNA, CDR2 YNFKEQ. CDR3 amino acids: CASSQADEQFF. In nucleotides, the CDR3 is TGTGCCAGCAGCCAGGCAGATGAGCAGTTCTTC.

V usage is TRBV12-5 and J usage is TRBJ2-3, with 14 bases matching TRBD2. The germline gives CDR1 LGHNT, CDR2 FRNRAP. This CDR3 has 19 residues. Trimming cost V 6 bases and J 0 bases; bases outside gene matches: 11. The CDR3 DNA is TGTGCTAGTGGCCCGTCGGGGACTAGCGGGGGATTTAGCACAGATACGCAGTATTTT. It codes for CASGPSGTSGGFSTDTQYF.